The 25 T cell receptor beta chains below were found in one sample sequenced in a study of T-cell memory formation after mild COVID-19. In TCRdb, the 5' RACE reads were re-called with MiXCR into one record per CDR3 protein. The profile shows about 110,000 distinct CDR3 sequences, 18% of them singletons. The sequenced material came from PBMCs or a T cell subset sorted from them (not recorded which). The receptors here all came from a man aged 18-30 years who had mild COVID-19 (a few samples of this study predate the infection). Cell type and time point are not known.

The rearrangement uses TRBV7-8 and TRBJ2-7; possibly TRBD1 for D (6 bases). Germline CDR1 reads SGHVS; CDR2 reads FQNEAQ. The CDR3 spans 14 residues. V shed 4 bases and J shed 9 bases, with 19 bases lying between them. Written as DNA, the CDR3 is TGTGCCAGCAGCTCCTCAGGGGCCCCGGGGAGGCAGTACTTC. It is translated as CASSSSGAPGRQYF.

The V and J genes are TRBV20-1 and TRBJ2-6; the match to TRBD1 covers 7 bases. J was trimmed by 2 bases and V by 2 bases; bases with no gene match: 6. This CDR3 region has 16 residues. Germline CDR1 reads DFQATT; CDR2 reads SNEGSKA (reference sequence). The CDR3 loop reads CSARPTGSTGANVLTF. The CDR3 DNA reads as TGCAGTGCTAGACCGACAGGGAGCACTGGGGCCAACGTCCTGACTTTC.

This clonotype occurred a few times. The CDR3 DNA reads as TGCAGTGCCCCAAACGGAGAGACCCAGTACTTC. Protein: CSAPNGETQYF. This rearrangement joins TRBV20-1 to TRBJ2-5; D remains unclear. This CDR3 is 11 amino acids long. From germline, CDR1 is DFQATT and CDR2 SNEGSKA (reference sequence). V lost 6 bases to trimming and J lost 4 bases, with 9 bases between them.

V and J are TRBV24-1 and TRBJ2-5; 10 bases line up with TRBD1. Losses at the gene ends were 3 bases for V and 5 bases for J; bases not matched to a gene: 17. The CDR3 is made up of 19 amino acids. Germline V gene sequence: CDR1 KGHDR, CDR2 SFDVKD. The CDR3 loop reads CATSDPPGQGSISRETQYF. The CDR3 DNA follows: TGTGCCACCAGTGATCCACCGGGACAGGGGAGCATCTCACGGGAGACCCAGTACTTC.

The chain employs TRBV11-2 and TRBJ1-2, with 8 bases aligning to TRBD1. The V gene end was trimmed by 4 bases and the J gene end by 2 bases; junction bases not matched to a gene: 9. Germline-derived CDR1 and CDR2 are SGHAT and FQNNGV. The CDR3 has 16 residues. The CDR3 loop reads CASSSLKRTGNYGYTF. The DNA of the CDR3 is TGTGCCAGCAGCTCACTCAAGAGGACAGGGAACTATGGCTACACCTTC.

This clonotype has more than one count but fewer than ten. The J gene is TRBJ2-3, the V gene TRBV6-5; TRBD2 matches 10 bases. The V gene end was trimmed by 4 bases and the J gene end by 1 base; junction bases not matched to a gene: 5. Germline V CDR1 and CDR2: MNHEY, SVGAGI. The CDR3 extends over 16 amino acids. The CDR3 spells CASSSLLAGGTDTQYF. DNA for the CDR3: TGTGCCAGCAGTTCCCTCCTAGCGGGAGGCACAGATACGCAGTATTTT.

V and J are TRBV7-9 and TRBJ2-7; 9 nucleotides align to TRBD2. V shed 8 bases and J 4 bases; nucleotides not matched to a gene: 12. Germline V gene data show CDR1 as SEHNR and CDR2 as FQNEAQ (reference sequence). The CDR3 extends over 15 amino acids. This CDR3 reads CASSRGGGGEYEQYF. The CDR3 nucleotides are TGTGCCAGCTCCCGAGGTGGCGGGGGGGAGTACGAGCAGTACTTC. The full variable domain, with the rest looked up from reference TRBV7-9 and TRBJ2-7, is DTGVSQNPRHKITKRGQNVTFRCDPISEHNRLYWYRQTLGQGPEFLTYFQNEAQLEKSRLLSDRFSAERPKGSFSTLEIQRTEQGDSAMYLCASSRGGGGEYEQYFGPGTRLTVT.

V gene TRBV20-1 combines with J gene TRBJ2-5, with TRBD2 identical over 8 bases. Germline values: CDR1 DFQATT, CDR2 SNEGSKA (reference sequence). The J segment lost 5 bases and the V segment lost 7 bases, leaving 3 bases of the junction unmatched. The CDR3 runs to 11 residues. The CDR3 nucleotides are TGCAGTGTACCGGGGGGGGAGACCCAGTACTTC. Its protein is CSVPGGETQYF.

CDR3 nucleotides: TGCGCCAGCAGCTTAGAGGTGAGGAACACTGAAGCTTTCTTT. This translates into CASSLEVRNTEAFF. The chain is built from TRBV5-1 and TRBJ1-1; D remains unclear. There are 14 residues in the CDR3. Trimming cost V 2 bases and J 1 base, with 9 bases left between them. CDR1 and CDR2 from the germline V gene are SGHRS and YFSETQ.

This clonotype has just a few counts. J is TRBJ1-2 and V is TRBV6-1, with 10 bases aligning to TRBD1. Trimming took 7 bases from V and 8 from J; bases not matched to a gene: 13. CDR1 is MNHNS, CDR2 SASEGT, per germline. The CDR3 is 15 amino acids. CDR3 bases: TGTGCCAGCATTACCGGGACAGGGGCCCTTCGGGGCTACACCTTC. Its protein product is CASITGTGALRGYTF.

CDR3 protein: CASSRDYSTDTQYF. DNA for the CDR3: TGTGCCAGCAGCCGGGACTACAGCACAGATACGCAGTATTTT. The V call is TRBV6-4, the J call TRBJ2-3; TRBD2 matches at 7 bases. This CDR3 region has 14 residues. Germline values: CDR1 MRHNA, CDR2 SNTAGT. Germline trimming cut 6 bases from V and 0 bases from J; bases unmatched to any gene: 3.

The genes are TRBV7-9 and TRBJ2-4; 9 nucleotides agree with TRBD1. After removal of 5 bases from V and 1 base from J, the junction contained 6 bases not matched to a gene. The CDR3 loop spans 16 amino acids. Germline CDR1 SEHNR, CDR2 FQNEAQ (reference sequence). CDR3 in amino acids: CASSRGQGEAKNIQYF. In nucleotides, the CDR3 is TGTGCCAGCAGCAGGGGACAGGGAGAGGCCAAAAACATTCAGTACTTC.

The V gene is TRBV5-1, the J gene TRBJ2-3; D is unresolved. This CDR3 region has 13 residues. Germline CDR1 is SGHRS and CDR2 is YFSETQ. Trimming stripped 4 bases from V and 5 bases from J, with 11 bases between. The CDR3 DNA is TGCGCCAGCAGCAAGGTCGGTGAAGATACGCAGTATTTT. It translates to CASSKVGEDTQYF.

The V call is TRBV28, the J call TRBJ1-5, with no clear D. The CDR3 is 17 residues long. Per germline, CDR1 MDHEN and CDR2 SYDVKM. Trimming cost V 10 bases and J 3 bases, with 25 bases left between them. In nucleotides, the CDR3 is TGTGCCACCAATCGGGCCCGGTGGGGAATGGCCAATCAGCCCCAGCATTTT. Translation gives CATNRARWGMANQPQHF. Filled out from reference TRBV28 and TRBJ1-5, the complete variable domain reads DVKVTQSSRYLVKRTGEKVFLECVQDMDHENMFWYRQDPGLGLRLIYFSYDVKMKEKGDIPEGYSVSREKKERFSLILESASTNQTSMYLCATNRARWGMANQPQHFGDGTRLSIL.

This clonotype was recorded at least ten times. Here the CDR3 DNA reads TGTGCCAGCAGTTTCATCCGGCAAGTAGGGACCCAGTACTTC. This sequence encodes CASSFIRQVGTQYF. The J gene is TRBJ2-5, the V gene TRBV12-3 or TRBV12-4; D ambiguous. V gave up 3 bases and J gave up 7 bases, with 15 bases separating them. This CDR3 has 14 residues.

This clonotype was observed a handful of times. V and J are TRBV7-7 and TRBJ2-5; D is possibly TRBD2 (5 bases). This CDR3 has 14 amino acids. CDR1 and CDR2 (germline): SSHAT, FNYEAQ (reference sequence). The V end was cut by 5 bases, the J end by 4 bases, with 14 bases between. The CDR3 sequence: CASSPRAAGETQYF. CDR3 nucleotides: TGTGCCAGCAGCCCCCGGGCCGCGGGAGAGACCCAGTACTTC.

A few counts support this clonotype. The DNA for the CDR3 is TGTGCCAGCAGTTTTATTCGTGATACTGAAGCTTTCTTT. Translation gives CASSFIRDTEAFF. The chain couples TRBV12-3 or TRBV12-4 to TRBJ1-1; D is unresolved. This CDR3 spans 13 amino acids. Trimming left V 3 bases short and J 5 bases short, with 10 bases between.

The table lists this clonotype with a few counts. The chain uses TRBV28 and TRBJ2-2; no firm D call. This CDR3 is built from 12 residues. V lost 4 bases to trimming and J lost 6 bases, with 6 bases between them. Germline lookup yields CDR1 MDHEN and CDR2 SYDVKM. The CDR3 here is CASSYPPGELFF. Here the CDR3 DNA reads TGTGCCAGCAGTTATCCCCCCGGGGAGCTGTTTTTT.

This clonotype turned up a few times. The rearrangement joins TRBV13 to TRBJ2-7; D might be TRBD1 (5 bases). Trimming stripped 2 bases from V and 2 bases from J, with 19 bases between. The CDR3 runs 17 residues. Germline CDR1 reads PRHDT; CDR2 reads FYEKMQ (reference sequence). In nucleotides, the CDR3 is TGTGCCAGCAGCTTATTCGGAACAGGCCCCCTTCCCTACGAGCAGTACTTC. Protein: CASSLFGTGPLPYEQYF.

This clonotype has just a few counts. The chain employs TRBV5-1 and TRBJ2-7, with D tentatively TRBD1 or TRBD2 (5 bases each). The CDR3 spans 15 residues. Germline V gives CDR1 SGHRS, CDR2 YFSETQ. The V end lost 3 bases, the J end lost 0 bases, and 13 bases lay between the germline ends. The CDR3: CASSWGIGDSYEQYF. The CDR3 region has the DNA TGCGCCAGCAGCTGGGGGATTGGAGACTCCTACGAGCAGTACTTC.

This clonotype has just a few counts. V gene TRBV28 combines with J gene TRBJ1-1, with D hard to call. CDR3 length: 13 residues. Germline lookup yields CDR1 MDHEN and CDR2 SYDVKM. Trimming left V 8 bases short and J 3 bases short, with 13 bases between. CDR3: CASVLTADTEAFF. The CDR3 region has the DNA TGTGCCAGCGTTCTGACGGCTGACACTGAAGCTTTCTTT.

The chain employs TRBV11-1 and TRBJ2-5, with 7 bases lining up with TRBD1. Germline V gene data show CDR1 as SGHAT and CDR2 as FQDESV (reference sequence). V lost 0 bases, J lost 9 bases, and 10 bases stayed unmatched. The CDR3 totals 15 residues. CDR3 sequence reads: CASSLAQGQEGAQYF. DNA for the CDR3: TGTGCCAGCAGCTTAGCACAGGGGCAGGAAGGGGCCCAGTACTTC.

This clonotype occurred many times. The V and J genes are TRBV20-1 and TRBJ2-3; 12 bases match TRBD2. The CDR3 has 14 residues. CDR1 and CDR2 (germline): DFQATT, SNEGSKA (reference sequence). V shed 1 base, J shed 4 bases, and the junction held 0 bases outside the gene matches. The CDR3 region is CSARGLAGADTQYF. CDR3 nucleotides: TGCAGTGCTAGAGGACTAGCGGGAGCAGATACGCAGTATTTT.

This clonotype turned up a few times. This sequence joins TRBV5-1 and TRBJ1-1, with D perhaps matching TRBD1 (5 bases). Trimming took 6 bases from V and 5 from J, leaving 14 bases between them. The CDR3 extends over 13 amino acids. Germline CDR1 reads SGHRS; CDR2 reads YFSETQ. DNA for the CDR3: TGCGCCAGCAAGACAGCAGAGGGGACTGAAGCTTTCTTT. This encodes CASKTAEGTEAFF. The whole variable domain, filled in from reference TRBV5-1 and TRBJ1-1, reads KAGVTQTPRYLIKTRGQQVTLSCSPISGHRSVSWYQQTPGQGLQFLFEYFSETQRNKGNFPGRFSGRQFSNSRSEMNVSTLELGDSALYLCASKTAEGTEAFFGQGTRLTVV.

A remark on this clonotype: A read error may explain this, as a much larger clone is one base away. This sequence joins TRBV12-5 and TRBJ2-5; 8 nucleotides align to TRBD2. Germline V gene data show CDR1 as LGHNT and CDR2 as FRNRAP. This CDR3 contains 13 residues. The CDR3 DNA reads TGTGCTAGTGGTTCTAGCGGGCAAGAGACCAAGTACTTC. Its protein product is CASGSSGQETKYF.